The present entry profiles one TCR beta chain with its context. Trimming took 3 bases from V and 3 from J, leaving 16 bases between them. This CDR3 contains 15 residues. Germline CDR1 is SGHNT and CDR2 is YYREEE (reference sequence). These data originate in a study of control samples from healthy donors and cancer patients. Produced via immunoSEQ multiplex PCR; TCRdb's table is partial and in-frame only. The table records about 85,000 clones, 85% to 90% of them present only once. V is TRBV5-4 and J is TRBJ2-7; D might be TRBD2 (6 bases). Sequenced sample: blood. The TCR comes from an older woman in good health. CDR3: CASSWGRGANYEQYF. The CDR3 DNA sequence: TGTGCCAGCAGCTGGGGCCGCGGGGCCAACTACGAGCAGTACTTC.